The 20 T cell receptor beta chains below come from one sample, sequenced in a study of cytomegalovirus exposure and HLA in healthy donors. PCR involved 60 Vbeta and 13 Jbeta primers. Repertoires were generated with immunoSEQ multiplex PCR, while TCRdb's copy carries only in-frame clones and drops some. Of some 200,000 clones in the sample, 77% were seen once. The sequenced material came from PBMCs. The receptors were gathered from a woman in her fifties or sixties in good health and CMV-seropositive.

The chain is built from TRBV30 and TRBJ1-3; D is undetermined. Germline values: CDR1 GTSNPN, CDR2 SVGIG (reference sequence). The V end lost 7 bases, the J end lost 0 bases, and 16 bases lay between the germline ends. The CDR3 is made up of 15 amino acids. Written as DNA, the CDR3 is TGTGCCTCGACCTCAGGCGCGAGCTCTGGAAACACCATATATTTT. This encodes CASTSGASSGNTIYF.

The V and J genes are TRBV6-6 and TRBJ1-1; D remains unclear. The V and J ends lost 6 bases and 5 bases respectively, with 10 bases between them. This CDR3 has 12 residues. Germline loops: CDR1 MNHNY, CDR2 SVGAGI (reference sequence). The CDR3 coding sequence is TGTGCCAGCAGCCACACGGGGACTGAAGCTTTCTTT. Its protein product is CASSHTGTEAFF.

This clone was seen once. The junction does not match germline at one end; this may be a read error. This sample also contains other DNA sequences that code for the same CDR3. The chain joins TRBV28 to TRBJ2-7; D may be TRBD1 (6 bases). This CDR3 is built from 13 residues. Germline lookup yields CDR1 MDHEN and CDR2 SYDVKM. The CDR3 bases are TGTGCCAGCAGTCCAGGACAGTCCCAGGAGCAATACTTC. It yields the protein CASSPGQSQEQYF.

The chain employs TRBV5-1 and TRBJ2-1; D is possibly TRBD1 (5 bases). The CDR3 is 14 residues long. Trimming shortened V by 0 bases and J by 8 bases, and 12 bases separated the two germline ends. Germline-derived CDR1 and CDR2 are SGHRS and YFSETQ. This CDR3 reads CASSLAAGWDEQFF. DNA for the CDR3: TGCGCCAGCAGCTTGGCGGCAGGGTGGGATGAGCAGTTCTTC.

The rearrangement links TRBV5-1 to TRBJ2-3; D ambiguous. Looked up from germline, CDR1 is SGHRS and CDR2 is YFSETQ. With 0 bases removed from V and 0 bases from J, the gap between germline ends came to 11 bases. The CDR3 sequence is 16 residues long. The CDR3 spells CASSLEPKASTDTQYF. CDR3 DNA sequence: TGCGCCAGCAGCTTGGAGCCGAAAGCTAGCACAGATACGCAGTATTTT.

This clone was seen a handful of times. The V call is TRBV11-2, the J call TRBJ2-7; 8 bases map to TRBD1. J was trimmed by 2 bases and V by 5 bases; bases with no gene match: 5. CDR3 length: 14 residues. CDR1 SGHAT and CDR2 FQNNGV come from the germline V gene. CDR3 nucleotides: TGTGCCAGCAGCACTCCGGGACAGGCCTACGAGCAGTACTTC. Encoded protein: CASSTPGQAYEQYF. Drawing the rest from reference TRBV11-2 and TRBJ2-7, the complete variable domain is EAGVAQSPRYKIIEKRQSVAFWCNPISGHATLYWYQQILGQGPKLLIQFQNNGVVDDSQLPKDRFSAERLKGVDSTLKIQPAKLEDSAVYLCASSTPGQAYEQYFGPGTRLTVT.

This chain joins TRBV10-1 and TRBJ1-4; 7 bases map to TRBD1. Trimming removed 6 bases from V and 7 bases from J; junction bases left unmatched: 5. Germline assignment: CDR1 WNHNN and CDR2 SYGVQD (reference sequence). The CDR3 has 13 amino acids. Here the CDR3 reads CASSRDSREKLFF. CDR3 nucleotides: TGCGCCAGCAGCCGGGACAGCCGTGAAAAACTGTTTTTT.

The chain combines TRBV19 with TRBJ1-5; TRBD1 aligns across 7 bases. V was clipped by 3 bases and J by 7 bases; unmatched bases: 9. This CDR3 comprises 15 residues. Germline V gene lookup returns CDR1 LNHDA and CDR2 SQIVND (reference sequence). CDR3 residues: CASSILDRPEQPQHF. In nucleotides, the CDR3 is TGTGCCAGTAGTATCTTGGACAGGCCGGAGCAGCCCCAGCATTTT.

The chain has TRBV6-1 and TRBJ2-1, with 11 bases matching TRBD1. The V gene's germline CDR1 is MNHNS and CDR2 SASEGT. The ends lost 4 bases at V and 12 bases at J; junction bases unmatched: 8. The CDR3 is 14 residues long. The CDR3 reads CASSGTGGIRVQFF. The DNA of the CDR3 is TGTGCCAGCAGTGGGACAGGGGGCATCAGGGTGCAGTTCTTC.

The rearrangement links TRBV6-5 to TRBJ2-3; D gene unclear. Germline loops: CDR1 MNHEY, CDR2 SVGAGI. There are 14 residues in the CDR3. Deletions cut 0 bases from V and 5 bases from J, with 9 bases between. The CDR3 loop is CASSYSRLQDTQYF. CDR3 nucleotides: TGTGCCAGCAGTTACTCGAGGTTACAAGATACGCAGTATTTT.

The chain is built from TRBV30 and TRBJ2-5; no reliable D call. V dropped 5 bases and J dropped 2 bases, with 12 bases sitting between them. Germline CDR1 GTSNPN, CDR2 SVGIG (reference sequence). This CDR3 contains 13 residues. Here the CDR3 reads CAWARSTQETQYF. CDR3 coding DNA: TGTGCCTGGGCCCGGAGTACGCAAGAGACCCAGTACTTC.

J is TRBJ2-7 and V is TRBV6-5; 7 nucleotides agree with TRBD2. The germline gives CDR1 MNHEY, CDR2 SVGAGI. The CDR3 length is 15 residues. V dropped 2 bases and J dropped 0; count of bases not matched to a gene: 4. DNA of the CDR3: TGTGCCAGCAGTTACACAGCGGGGTTCTCCTACGAGCAGTACTTC. It yields the protein CASSYTAGFSYEQYF.

About this clone: In the same sample, other DNA sequences code for this CDR3. V gene TRBV7-2 combines with J gene TRBJ2-5, with 7 bases fitting TRBD1. The CDR3 contains 13 residues. In germline, CDR1 is SGHTA, CDR2 FQGNSA. Losses at the gene ends were 5 bases for V and 3 bases for J; bases not matched to a gene: 3. The CDR3, as DNA: TGTGCCAGCAGCCTCCAGGGGGAAGAGACCCAGTACTTC. Translation gives CASSLQGEETQYF.

The V call is TRBV18, the J call TRBJ2-2; D may be TRBD1 (5 bases). The CDR3 loop spans 15 amino acids. V was shortened by 6 bases and J by 3 bases, with 14 bases between the two germline ends. Germline V lookup: CDR1 KGHSH, CDR2 LQKENI. The CDR3: CASSAGWGDTGELFF. CDR3 coding DNA: TGTGCCAGCTCCGCCGGTTGGGGCGACACCGGGGAGCTGTTTTTT.

J is TRBJ1-1 and V is TRBV6-5; 11 nucleotides agree with TRBD1. Germline values: CDR1 MNHEY, CDR2 SVGAGI. Trimming took 2 bases from V and 7 from J; bases not matched to a gene: 6. The CDR3 contains 15 residues. The CDR3 DNA follows: TGTGCCAGCAGTTACACGGGACAGGGGGTCGGTGAAGCTTTCTTT. Translated: CASSYTGQGVGEAFF.

CDR3 in DNA: TGTGCCAGCAGTGAAGGAGGGAGAAACTATGGCTACACCTTC. Translated: CASSEGGRNYGYTF. V gene TRBV6-1 combines with J gene TRBJ1-2; D gene uncertain. Trimming stripped 1 base from V and 2 bases from J, with 8 bases between. CDR3 length equals 14 residues. Per germline, CDR1 MNHNS and CDR2 SASEGT.

J is TRBJ2-1 and V is TRBV7-9; TRBD1 matches at 10 bases. The CDR3 consists of 14 residues. V lost 8 bases, J lost 7 bases, and 8 bases stayed unmatched. CDR1 is SEHNR, CDR2 FQNEAQ, per germline (reference sequence). CDR3 in DNA: TGTGCCAGCCCCGGGACAGGGGACACGAATGAGCAGTTCTTC. It yields the protein CASPGTGDTNEQFF.

This chain joins TRBV19 and TRBJ2-5, with D maybe TRBD1 (7 bases). There are 13 residues in the CDR3. The germline V gene encodes CDR1 LNHDA and CDR2 SQIVND (reference sequence). The CDR3 region is CAAGQSLQETQYF. In DNA, the CDR3 is TGTGCGGCGGGACAGAGCTTACAAGAGACCCAGTACTTC.

The V call is TRBV14, the J call TRBJ1-2; TRBD1 matches at 7 bases. The germline V gene encodes CDR1 SGHDN and CDR2 FVKESK. V lost 3 bases and J lost 6; bases outside the gene matches: 4. The CDR3 has 13 amino acids. CDR3 DNA: TGTGCCAGCAGCCAGCAGGGGGTGGATGGCTACACCTTC. This sequence encodes CASSQQGVDGYTF.

This chain joins TRBV7-2 and TRBJ1-4, with D possibly being TRBD1 (6 bases). Germline V lookup: CDR1 SGHTA, CDR2 FQGNSA. V was shortened by 5 bases and J by 8 bases, with 18 bases between the two germline ends. This CDR3 has 15 amino acids. The DNA of the CDR3 is TGTGCCAGCAGCCCCCGGCCAGGGGCTAGGGAAAAACTGTTTTTT. This gives the protein CASSPRPGAREKLFF.